The 21 T cell receptor beta chains in this list originate from one sample, sequenced in a study of early T cells in non-severe SARS-CoV-2 infection. A single record per CDR3 protein comes from TCRdb applying MiXCR to the 5' RACE reads. The data show 55,000 to 80,000 distinct CDR3 sequences, around an eighth seen once. Material: whole blood, obtained at baseline. The receptors were sampled from an adult who was a healthcare worker with PCR-confirmed SARS-CoV-2 infection or an uninfected control (not recorded which).

This clonotype was seen ten or more times. J is TRBJ1-5 and V is TRBV7-2, with D uncertain. Germline values: CDR1 SGHTA, CDR2 FQGNSA. CDR3 length: 13 amino acids. Trimming left V 5 bases short and J 3 bases short, with 8 bases between. The CDR3 loop is CASSLSYNQPQHF. CDR3 bases: TGTGCCAGCAGCCTTTCATACAATCAGCCCCAGCATTTT.

The rearrangement joins TRBV11-2 to TRBJ2-5; 9 nucleotides line up with TRBD2. J gave up 3 bases and V 3 bases, and 2 bases lay outside the gene matches. Germline V CDR1 and CDR2: SGHAT, FQNNGV. This CDR3 spans 14 amino acids. The chain's CDR3 is CASSFRLAEETQYF. Written as DNA, the CDR3 is TGTGCCAGCAGCTTTAGACTAGCGGAAGAGACCCAGTACTTC.

This rearrangement joins TRBV27 to TRBJ1-5, with D perhaps matching TRBD1 (5 bases). The V end was cut by 3 bases, the J end by 5 bases, with 8 bases between. Germline CDR1 reads MNHEY; CDR2 reads SMNVEV (reference sequence). There are 13 residues in the CDR3. The CDR3 protein is CASSLTDDQPQHF. DNA of the CDR3: TGTGCCAGCAGTTTGACAGACGATCAGCCCCAGCATTTT.

V and J are TRBV27 and TRBJ2-5; D uncertain. Germline lookup yields CDR1 MNHEY and CDR2 SMNVEV (reference sequence). V was clipped by 5 bases and J by 4 bases, with 23 bases between them. This CDR3 region has 17 residues. CDR3: CASSPLILTLRRETQYF. In DNA form, the CDR3 reads TGTGCCAGCAGTCCGCTCATTTTGACACTTAGGAGAGAGACCCAGTACTTC.

This clonotype was seen more than once but under ten times. The chain links TRBV20-1 to TRBJ2-1, with 8 bases aligning to TRBD1. Germline trimming cut 7 bases from V and 7 bases from J; bases unmatched to any gene: 12. Germline CDR1 DFQATT, CDR2 SNEGSKA (reference sequence). The CDR3 runs to 14 residues. The CDR3 DNA follows: TGCAGTGTTCAGGGACCAAGGACAGGGAATGAGCAGTTCTTC. This encodes CSVQGPRTGNEQFF.

The chain carries TRBV27 and TRBJ1-6, with 7 bases lining up with TRBD1. V shed 4 bases and J 6 bases; nucleotides not matched to a gene: 6. Germline CDR1 is MNHEY and CDR2 is SMNVEV (reference sequence). The length of the CDR3 is 15 residues. The CDR3 loop is CASSWDSRGNSPLHF. The CDR3, as DNA: TGTGCCAGCAGTTGGGACAGTAGGGGTAATTCACCCCTCCACTTT.

This chain joins TRBV7-9 and TRBJ2-3; D is uncertain. Germline assignment: CDR1 SEHNR and CDR2 FQNEAQ (reference sequence). The CDR3 has 14 residues. The V gene lost 5 bases and the J gene lost 0 bases, with 9 bases spanning the gap. CDR3 protein: CASSARTSTDTQYF. The DNA for the CDR3 is TGTGCCAGCAGCGCGAGAACTAGCACAGATACGCAGTATTTT.

This clonotype was observed a handful of times. The chain carries TRBV11-2 and TRBJ1-1; D call uncertain. CDR1 and CDR2 (germline): SGHAT, FQNNGV. With 4 bases removed from V and 0 bases from J, the gap between germline ends came to 6 bases. The CDR3 is 13 amino acids. The CDR3 spells CASSSALNTEAFF. The CDR3 nucleotides are TGTGCCAGCAGCTCGGCCCTGAACACTGAAGCTTTCTTT.

This clonotype was recorded once. This rearrangement joins TRBV6-4 to TRBJ2-1; D may be TRBD1 or TRBD2 (5 bases each). This CDR3 is built from 14 residues. The V gene lost 6 bases and the J gene lost 0 bases, with 9 bases spanning the gap. Per the germline V gene, CDR1 is MRHNA and CDR2 is SNTAGT. As DNA, the CDR3 is TGTGCCAGCAGACCAGGGAGCTCCTACAATGAGCAGTTCTTC. This codes for CASRPGSSYNEQFF.

This clonotype was seen a few times. The CDR3 nucleotides are TGTGCAAGTCGCCTCCACTATCAGCCCCAGCATTTT. Its protein is CASRLHYQPQHF. V gene TRBV12-2 combines with J gene TRBJ1-5. TRBV12-2 is described as a pseudogene. The CDR3 spans 12 residues.

The chain carries TRBV12-3 or TRBV12-4 and TRBJ2-7; 13 bases agree with TRBD2. Trimming took 6 bases from V and 6 from J; bases not matched to a gene: 2. There are 13 residues in the CDR3. CDR3 in amino acids: CASRRTSGSEQYF. As DNA, the CDR3 is TGTGCCAGCAGGCGGACTAGCGGGAGCGAGCAGTACTTC.

There are many counts of this clonotype. This chain connects TRBV11-2 to TRBJ2-5; 8 bases line up with TRBD2. The CDR3 is made up of 14 amino acids. V lost 3 bases and J lost 4; bases outside the gene matches: 4. The germline gives CDR1 SGHAT, CDR2 FQNNGV. CDR3 coding DNA: TGTGCCAGCAGCTTCGGGCTAGCGGGAGAGACCCAGTACTTC. It encodes CASSFGLAGETQYF.

The CDR3 region is CASSQDNGGERNTGELFF. DNA for the CDR3: TGCGCCAGCAGCCAAGATAATGGCGGAGAGCGGAACACCGGGGAGCTGTTTTTT. This sequence joins TRBV4-3 and TRBJ2-2; no clear D gene. The CDR3 is made up of 18 amino acids. V lost 0 bases, J lost 1 base, and 15 bases lay in between. Germline-derived CDR1 and CDR2 are LGHNA and YSLEER.

In this sample, this clonotype turned up many times. The CDR3 sequence: CASSHLQSRETQYF. Written as DNA, the CDR3 is TGTGCCAGCAGCCACCTGCAGTCCCGGGAGACCCAGTACTTC. This chain links TRBV6-2 or TRBV6-3 with TRBJ2-5; D is unresolved. The CDR3 consists of 14 residues. Germline CDR1 and CDR2: MNHEY and SVGEGT. The V end was cut by 6 bases, the J end by 5 bases, with 16 bases between.

This clonotype was seen a handful of times. The CDR3 region is CASSPRTGIVDTQYF. CDR3 in DNA: TGTGCCAGCAGCCCTAGGACAGGGATTGTAGATACGCAGTATTTT. The rearrangement uses TRBV7-9 and TRBJ2-3, with 8 bases that match TRBD1. Germline V gene lookup returns CDR1 SEHNR and CDR2 FQNEAQ (reference sequence). J gave up 5 bases and V 5 bases, and 9 bases lay outside the gene matches. The CDR3 is made up of 15 amino acids.

This clonotype has just a few counts. This CDR3 is CASSSDRGSSYEQYF. CDR3 sequence (DNA): TGTGCCAGCAGCTCGGACAGGGGATCCTCCTACGAGCAGTACTTC. The chain joins TRBV6-2 or TRBV6-3 to TRBJ2-7, with 9 bases identical to TRBD1. Trimming cost V 6 bases and J 0 bases; bases outside gene matches: 6. Looked up from germline, CDR1 is MNHEY and CDR2 is SVGEGT. This CDR3 spans 15 amino acids.

This chain uses TRBV28 with TRBJ2-1; 8 bases align to TRBD2. The V gene's germline CDR1 is MDHEN and CDR2 SYDVKM. There are 17 residues in the CDR3. The V and J ends lost 5 bases and 5 bases, in that order; junction bases with no gene match: 14. The CDR3 sequence is CASSPPWGSGTDNEQFF. The DNA for the CDR3 is TGTGCCAGCAGTCCCCCCTGGGGTAGCGGGACGGACAATGAGCAGTTCTTC.

This clonotype was observed a handful of times. This rearrangement joins TRBV5-5 to TRBJ1-1; D is ambiguous. This CDR3 spans 14 amino acids. The V and J ends lost 1 base and 0 bases respectively, with 7 bases between them. Germline-derived CDR1 and CDR2 are SGHKS and YYEKEE (reference sequence). The CDR3 sequence is CASSLSDMNTEAFF. CDR3 sequence (DNA): TGTGCCAGCAGCTTGTCAGACATGAACACTGAAGCTTTCTTT.

The chain carries TRBV12-5 and TRBJ2-4; D unclear. Trimming stripped 3 bases from V and 3 bases from J, with 9 bases between. The germline CDR1 and CDR2 sequences are LGHNT and FRNRAP. The CDR3 has 14 residues. The CDR3 coding sequence is TGTGCTAGTGGTTTTGGTCATCGCAAAAACATTCAGTACTTC. This gives the protein CASGFGHRKNIQYF.

This clonotype has only a few counts. The V call is TRBV29-1, the J call TRBJ2-5, with unresolved D. From germline, CDR1 is SQVTM and CDR2 ANQGSEA. The germline V and J ends were trimmed by 5 bases and 2 bases, with 9 bases remaining between them. The CDR3 covers 12 residues. The CDR3 here is CSVSHGQETQYF. The CDR3 nucleotides read TGCAGCGTTTCTCATGGGCAAGAGACCCAGTACTTC.

The rearrangement uses TRBV19 and TRBJ2-1; TRBD2 matches at 11 bases. Unmatched junction bases numbered 7, after V lost 6 bases and J lost 3 bases. Germline V CDR1 and CDR2: LNHDA, SQIVND (reference sequence). The CDR3 is 16 amino acids. CDR3 coding DNA: TGTGCCAGTAGCGACCCACTAGCGGGAGACTACAATGAGCAGTTCTTC. It specifies CASSDPLAGDYNEQFF.